These 15 T cell receptor beta chains share one sample of origin, sequenced in a study of T cell responses to AZD1222 COVID-19 vaccine. The table came from immunoSEQ multiplex PCR; TCRdb's copy has only in-frame clones and leaves some out. The sample contains about 93,000 clones, under 90% of which appear only once. Specimen: peripheral blood, collected on day 0 of MenACWY control vaccination. Receptors originate from an adult in good health.

V gene TRBV4-3 combines with J gene TRBJ1-3; the match to TRBD1 covers 8 bases. The junction had 9 bases not matched to a gene; V was cut back by 9 bases and J by 2 bases. There are 15 residues in the CDR3. The germline V gene has CDR1 LGHNA and CDR2 YSLEER. The CDR3 loop reads CASRQGQGTGNTIYF. CDR3 DNA sequence: TGCGCCAGTAGACAGGGGCAAGGGACTGGAAACACCATATATTTT.

Here the CDR3 reads CASSLGRWEDEKLFF. The CDR3 DNA sequence: TGTGCCAGCAGCTTAGGCCGATGGGAGGATGAAAAACTGTTTTTT. The chain combines TRBV11-3 with TRBJ1-4; D remains ambiguous. CDR3 length: 15 residues. Trimming shortened V by 1 base and J by 6 bases, and 12 bases separated the two germline ends. Germline V CDR1 and CDR2: SGHNT, YENEEA. Full variable domain (remainder filled in from reference TRBV11-3 and TRBJ1-4): EAGVVQSPRYKIIEKKQPVAFWCNPISGHNTLYWYLQNLGQGPELLIRYENEEAVDDSQLPKDRFSAERLKGVDSTLKIQPAELGDSAVYLCASSLGRWEDEKLFFGSGTQLSVL.

Here the CDR3 DNA reads TGTGCCAGCAGCTACCCCGGACGGTCACCCCTCCACTTT. Translated, it gives CASSYPGRSPLHF. V is TRBV6-5 and J is TRBJ1-6, with D unresolved. V dropped 6 bases and J dropped 10 bases, with 13 bases sitting between them. Germline-derived CDR1 and CDR2 are MNHEY and SVGAGI. The CDR3 is made up of 13 amino acids.

This chain connects TRBV7-3 to TRBJ1-1, with D possibly matching TRBD1 (5 bases). Germline V lookup: CDR1 SGHTA, CDR2 FQGTGA. Trimming took 5 bases from V and 0 from J, leaving 19 bases between them. This CDR3 is 17 amino acids long. CDR3 coding DNA: TGTGCCAGCAGCCTCCAACCCGCAGGGCGGATGAACACTGAAGCTTTCTTT. Translating gives CASSLQPAGRMNTEAFF.

The chain has TRBV19 and TRBJ2-2, with a possible D match to TRBD1 (5 bases). The CDR3 totals 16 residues. The V end lost 3 bases, the J end lost 3 bases, and 14 bases lay between the germline ends. From germline, CDR1 is LNHDA and CDR2 SQIVND (reference sequence). In DNA, the CDR3 is TGTGCCAGTAGTATCTCCCCCCGGACATACACCGGGGAGCTGTTTTTT. It is translated as CASSISPRTYTGELFF.

This chain joins TRBV5-4 and TRBJ1-3; 8 bases line up with TRBD1. The V segment lost 4 bases and the J segment 0 bases; nucleotides outside the gene matches: 3. This CDR3 is built from 15 residues. Germline values: CDR1 SGHNT, CDR2 YYREEE (reference sequence). The CDR3 DNA sequence: TGTGCCAGCAGCAGGGACAGGTCCTCTGGAAACACCATATATTTT. Translation: CASSRDRSSGNTIYF.

The rearrangement joins TRBV24-1 to TRBJ2-1; 13 nucleotides agree with TRBD2. The germline V gene encodes CDR1 KGHDR and CDR2 SFDVKD. The CDR3 is made up of 16 amino acids. Trimming took 4 bases from V and 7 from J; bases not matched to a gene: 6. CDR3 sequence reads: CATSDQLAGGPNEQFF. CDR3 nucleotide sequence: TGTGCCACCAGTGACCAACTAGCGGGGGGGCCGAATGAGCAGTTCTTC.

This clone was counted between two and nine times. This sequence joins TRBV4-3 and TRBJ1-5; no clear D. This CDR3 is 15 amino acids long. The V end lost 4 bases, the J end lost 5 bases, and 15 bases lay between the germline ends. Per germline, CDR1 LGHNA and CDR2 YSLEER. The CDR3 loop reads CASSRDRLDHQPQHF. CDR3 nucleotide sequence: TGCGCCAGCAGCCGAGATCGACTCGACCATCAGCCCCAGCATTTT.

This clone was picked up a small number of times. The genes are TRBV27 and TRBJ2-1; 7 nucleotides line up with TRBD1. Germline CDR1 reads MNHEY; CDR2 reads SMNVEV (reference sequence). The CDR3 is made up of 15 amino acids. V dropped 5 bases and J dropped 3; count of bases not matched to a gene: 7. The DNA of the CDR3 is TGTGCCAGCAGTCCAACGACAGGGTTCTACAATGAGCAGTTCTTC. Translation gives CASSPTTGFYNEQFF.

The chain carries TRBV18 and TRBJ1-3; 7 nucleotides align to TRBD1. V dropped 3 bases and J dropped 0; count of bases not matched to a gene: 8. This CDR3 has 17 residues. Germline loops: CDR1 KGHSH, CDR2 LQKENI. Here the CDR3 reads CASSPPQGQNSGNTIYF. The DNA of the CDR3 is TGTGCCAGCTCACCGCCACAGGGGCAAAACTCTGGAAACACCATATATTTT.

The chain couples TRBV9 to TRBJ2-7; 8 positions agree with TRBD1. The trim removed 4 bases at V and 2 bases at J, leaving 5 bases unmatched. The CDR3 loop spans 14 amino acids. Germline assignment: CDR1 SGDLS and CDR2 YYNGEE. This CDR3 reads CASSMGTGAYEQYF. The CDR3 region has the DNA TGTGCCAGCAGCATGGGGACAGGCGCCTACGAGCAGTACTTC. Full variable domain (outside the CDR3, taken from reference TRBV9 and TRBJ2-7): DSGVTQTPKHLITATGQRVTLRCSPRSGDLSVYWYQQSLDQGLQFLIQYYNGEERAKGNILERFSAQQFPDLHSELNLSSLELGDSALYFCASSMGTGAYEQYFGPGTRLTVT.

In this sample, this clone turned up once. This chain uses TRBV7-3 with TRBJ2-7; D gene unclear. Germline V lookup: CDR1 SGHTA, CDR2 FQGTGA. The CDR3 sequence is 12 residues long. With 3 bases removed from V and 2 bases from J, the gap between germline ends came to 5 bases. The CDR3 sequence: CASSFGTYEQYF. The CDR3 nucleotides read TGTGCCAGCAGCTTCGGAACCTACGAGCAGTACTTC.

The chain employs TRBV3-1 (or the pseudogene TRBV3-2) and TRBJ2-2, with a weak D call TRBD2 (5 bases). CDR3 length: 16 amino acids. Germline V gene lookup returns CDR1 LGHDT and CDR2 YNNKEL (reference sequence). The germline V and J ends were trimmed by 3 bases and 5 bases, with 16 bases remaining between them. The CDR3 reads CASSHSARTGTGELFF. DNA of the CDR3: TGTGCCAGCAGCCATTCCGCCAGGACGGGGACCGGGGAGCTGTTTTTT.

The chain links TRBV7-9 to TRBJ1-6; D remains ambiguous. V lost 0 bases and J 8 bases, leaving 8 bases between the germline ends. CDR3 length equals 14 residues. The germline V gene has CDR1 SEHNR and CDR2 FQNEAQ (reference sequence). CDR3 sequence (DNA): TGTGCCAGCAGCTTAGCCCAACACGATTCACCCCTCCACTTT. Translated: CASSLAQHDSPLHF.

The chain joins TRBV11-3 to TRBJ2-1; the match to TRBD2 covers 7 bases. The CDR3 runs to 15 residues. V was clipped by 5 bases and J by 3 bases; unmatched bases: 7. The germline gives CDR1 SGHNT, CDR2 YENEEA. The CDR3 nucleotides are TGTGCCAGCAGCCTATCTGGGGGGGTCTACAATGAGCAGTTCTTC. This gives the protein CASSLSGGVYNEQFF.